Listed below are T cell receptor beta chains from one sample, sequenced in a study of control samples from healthy donors and cancer patients. The data were produced by immunoSEQ multiplex PCR, yet TCRdb's version contains in-frame clones alone and is incomplete. The repertoire holds roughly 120,000 clones, with just over 90% as singletons. The sequenced sample was blood. The receptors derive from a human donor in good health. The donor label of this sample is uncertain. Both conserved end residues are part of each CDR3. Each record gives: clone size, V gene, J gene, D gene, CDR3 DNA, CDR3 protein. D genes are given only for firm matches. Size tells how often a clone was seen (once, few, many) or the class of an expanded clone, and some rows leave it out.

size: -; V: TRBV12-5; J: TRBJ2-2; D: -; DNA: TGTGCGGTAGCCTCGCCAAGAATGAACACCGGGGAGCTGTTTTTT; CDR3: CAVASPRMNTGELFF
size: few; V: TRBV12-3/TRBV12-4; J: TRBJ1-1; D: -; DNA: TGTGCCAGCAGCCGCCGGAGGGCCACTGAAGCTTTCTTT; CDR3: CASSRRRATEAFF
size: -; V: TRBV7-8; J: TRBJ1-5; D: -; DNA: TGTGCCAGCAGCCACCAGCCAGGGGCCCCCAATCAGCCCCAGCATTTT; CDR3: CASSHQPGAPNQPQHF
size: -; V: TRBV5-4; J: TRBJ2-5; D: TRBD2; DNA: TGTGCCAGCAGCTTGGCCGGGACTACCCCTCCGACCCAGTACTTC; CDR3: CASSLAGTTPPTQYF
size: -; V: TRBV6-6; J: TRBJ1-1; D: TRBD1; DNA: TGTGCCAGCAGTGAGACAGGGAAGAACACTGAAGCTTTCTTT; CDR3: CASSETGKNTEAFF
size: -; V: TRBV24-1; J: TRBJ2-5; D: TRBD2; DNA: TGTGCCACCAGTGACGCCTCCTGGGGGAGGGGAGACGGAGAGACCCAGTACTTC; CDR3: CATSDASWGRGDGETQYF
size: -; V: TRBV7-9; J: TRBJ2-5; D: -; DNA: TGTGCCAGCAGCACCTCGCAGGGTGAGACCCAGTACTTC; CDR3: CASSTSQGETQYF
size: -; V: TRBV18; J: TRBJ1-2; D: -; DNA: TGTGCCAGCTCACCAGACAGGAAGGGCATCAATGGCTACACCTTC; CDR3: CASSPDRKGINGYTF
size: few; V: TRBV27; J: TRBJ2-7; D: -; DNA: TGTGCCAGCAGTTTATTGGGCCGGGAGCGGTCCGAGCAGTACTTC; CDR3: CASSLLGRERSEQYF
size: once; V: TRBV19; J: TRBJ1-6; D: TRBD1; DNA: TGTGCCACCAGACGGGACAGGGGATCCTATAATTCACCCCTCCACTTT; CDR3: CATRRDRGSYNSPLHF
size: -; V: TRBV7-3; J: TRBJ1-1; D: TRBD1; DNA: TGTGCCAGCAGCTTAACACCCGGGACAGGGGCGAACCCGAACACTGAAGCTTTCTTT; CDR3: CASSLTPGTGANPNTEAFF
size: -; V: TRBV10-3; J: TRBJ2-7; D: TRBD1; DNA: TGTGCCACCCTCCCGGGGACAGGGGTAGGCGAGCAGTACTTC; CDR3: CATLPGTGVGEQYF
size: few; V: TRBV25-1; J: TRBJ1-3; D: -; DNA: TGTGCCAGCAGTGACAAAATGACGGTCTCTGGAAACACCATATATTTT; CDR3: CASSDKMTVSGNTIYF
size: -; V: TRBV7-8; J: TRBJ1-3; D: -; DNA: TGTGCCAGCAGCTTAACTACAGTCTACTCTGGAAACACCATATATTTT; CDR3: CASSLTTVYSGNTIYF
size: -; V: TRBV25-1; J: TRBJ1-3; D: -; DNA: TGTGCCAGCAGTGAACAGGGATATGGCACCATATATTTT; CDR3: CASSEQGYGTIYF
size: once; V: TRBV10-3; J: TRBJ2-7; D: TRBD2; DNA: TGTGCCATATCTAGCGGGGGGGCCGGTAGCTACGAGCAGTACTTC; CDR3: CAISSGGAGSYEQYF
size: -; V: TRBV11-2; J: TRBJ2-1; D: -; DNA: TGTGCCAGCAGTTTAAATCCGGGGGGCGCAGGTCATGAGCAGTTCTTC; CDR3: CASSLNPGGAGHEQFF
size: -; V: TRBV6-2/TRBV6-3; J: TRBJ2-1; D: TRBD2; DNA: TGTGCCAGCAGTAACGGGAGGATGGAGTTCAATGAGCAGTTCTTC; CDR3: CASSNGRMEFNEQFF
size: -; V: TRBV2; J: TRBJ2-3; D: -; DNA: TGTGCCAGCAGTGCGGACAGTCTCACAGATACGCAGTATTTT; CDR3: CASSADSLTDTQYF
size: -; V: TRBV27; J: TRBJ1-6; D: -; DNA: TGTGCCAGCAGTTTAGCGGACCCCGGGGGCACCCTCCACTTT; CDR3: CASSLADPGGTLHF
size: -; V: TRBV3-1/TRBV3-2; J: TRBJ2-1; D: TRBD1; DNA: TGTGCCAGTGGGGACAGGGGTGCTTACAATGAGCAGTTCTTC; CDR3: CASGDRGAYNEQFF
size: -; V: TRBV4-1; J: TRBJ1-2; D: -; DNA: TGCGCCAGCAGCGAATCCGGGACCCCCTATGGCTACACCTTC; CDR3: CASSESGTPYGYTF
size: many; V: TRBV5-5; J: TRBJ2-7; D: -; DNA: TGTGCCAGCAGCTTTGGGGACGAGCAGTACTTC; CDR3: CASSFGDEQYF
size: -; V: TRBV28; J: TRBJ1-3; D: -; DNA: TGTGCCAGCATCAGCAGGGCCGACACCATATATTTT; CDR3: CASISRADTIYF
size: -; V: TRBV15; J: TRBJ1-5; D: -; DNA: TGTGCCACCAGCGGAGGTCCGGCAGGGCCCCAGCATTTT; CDR3: CATSGGPAGPQHF
size: -; V: TRBV11-2; J: TRBJ2-7; D: -; DNA: TGTGCCAGCAGCAGAAGCACAGGGAGCGACGAGCAGTACTTC; CDR3: CASSRSTGSDEQYF
size: -; V: TRBV2; J: TRBJ1-1; D: -; DNA: TGTGCCAGCGACGATGGGTGGGCTGAAGCTTTCTTT; CDR3: CASDDGWAEAFF
size: -; V: TRBV5-8; J: TRBJ1-5; D: -; DNA: TGTGCCAGCAGCTTGGTATTTACAGGAGCTAGCAATCAGCCCCAGCATTTT; CDR3: CASSLVFTGASNQPQHF
size: -; V: TRBV20-1; J: TRBJ2-5; D: -; DNA: TGCAGTGCGTCCGCGTATGGGACCCAGTACTTC; CDR3: CSASAYGTQYF
size: -; V: TRBV20-1; J: TRBJ1-2; D: -; DNA: TGCAGTGCCAGTAGGGCTAACTATGGCTACACCTTC; CDR3: CSASRANYGYTF
size: once; V: TRBV28; J: TRBJ1-2; D: TRBD1; DNA: TGTGCCACAAACCTAGGGGGCTTCTATGGCTACACCTTC; CDR3: CATNLGGFYGYTF
size: -; V: TRBV19; J: TRBJ1-5; D: -; DNA: TGTGCCAGTAGTGGGGCAGTGAATCAGCCCCAGCATTTT; CDR3: CASSGAVNQPQHF
size: -; V: TRBV12-3/TRBV12-4; J: TRBJ1-1; D: TRBD1; DNA: TGTGCCAGCAGGGGGACAGGGTTCACTGAAGCTTTCTTT; CDR3: CASRGTGFTEAFF
size: -; V: TRBV18; J: TRBJ2-3; D: -; DNA: TGTGCCAGCTCACCAAGACCTAGACAGGTACTCACAGATACGCAGTATTTT; CDR3: CASSPRPRQVLTDTQYF
size: -; V: TRBV5-1; J: TRBJ2-1; D: TRBD1; DNA: TGCGCCAGCAGCTGGACAGGGGGTAACTACAATGAGCAGTTCTTC; CDR3: CASSWTGGNYNEQFF
size: -; V: TRBV5-1; J: TRBJ2-1; D: TRBD1; DNA: TGCGCCAGCAGCAGAGGGACAGGGCGGGAGTCGGAGCAGTTCTTC; CDR3: CASSRGTGRESEQFF
size: -; V: TRBV7-6; J: TRBJ1-6; D: -; DNA: TGTGCCAGCAGCCCGGGCTCGGGCTACAATCATTCACCCCTCCACTTT; CDR3: CASSPGSGYNHSPLHF
size: -; V: TRBV2; J: TRBJ1-1; D: -; DNA: TGTGCCAGCAGTGGAGATCCCTACTGGGGGGAGAACACTGAAGCTTTCTTT; CDR3: CASSGDPYWGENTEAFF
size: -; V: TRBV2; J: TRBJ1-1; D: -; DNA: TGTGCCAGCAGGGGGAGGGTGGGGGCGACTGAAGCTTTCTTT; CDR3: CASRGRVGATEAFF
size: once; V: TRBV5-1; J: TRBJ1-3; D: TRBD1; DNA: TGCGCCAGCAGCTTGGAAGTACAGGGGGATTATAACACCATATATTTT; CDR3: CASSLEVQGDYNTIYF
size: -; V: TRBV9; J: TRBJ1-4; D: -; DNA: TGTGCCAGCAGTCACACAGGAGCAACTAATGAAAAACTGTTTTTT; CDR3: CASSHTGATNEKLFF
size: -; V: TRBV11-2; J: TRBJ2-1; D: TRBD2; DNA: TGTGCCAGCAGCTTCCCCGGGACTAGTAGTGAGCAGTTCTTC; CDR3: CASSFPGTSSEQFF
size: -; V: TRBV6-6; J: TRBJ1-2; D: TRBD1; DNA: TGTGCCAGCAGACAAAGTACAGGGGGCACCTATGGCTACACCTTC; CDR3: CASRQSTGGTYGYTF
size: once; V: TRBV6-1; J: TRBJ1-4; D: -; DNA: TGTGCCAGCAGTGATGGCCATGAAAAACTGTTTTTT; CDR3: CASSDGHEKLFF
size: -; V: TRBV3-1/TRBV3-2; J: TRBJ2-1; D: -; DNA: TGTGCCAGCAGCCGGAACTACAATGAGCAGTTCTTC; CDR3: CASSRNYNEQFF
size: -; V: TRBV28; J: TRBJ1-5; D: -; DNA: TGTGCCAGCAGTTTTGAGGGGAGCAATCAGCCCCAGCATTTT; CDR3: CASSFEGSNQPQHF
size: -; V: TRBV12-3/TRBV12-4; J: TRBJ1-6; D: -; DNA: TGTGCCAGCAGTGCCTCCTATAATTCACCCCTCCACTTT; CDR3: CASSASYNSPLHF
size: -; V: TRBV24-1; J: TRBJ2-1; D: TRBD2; DNA: TGTGCCACCAGTGATTTCGGGACTAGCGGGAACAATGAGCAGTTCTTC; CDR3: CATSDFGTSGNNEQFF
size: -; V: TRBV27; J: TRBJ2-1; D: -; DNA: TGTGCCAGCCGGGGGGCTTACGGTGAGCAGTTCTTC; CDR3: CASRGAYGEQFF
size: -; V: TRBV3-1/TRBV3-2; J: TRBJ1-1; D: TRBD1; DNA: TGTGCCAGCAGCCATACAGGGGGCCTGAACACTGAAGCTTTCTTT; CDR3: CASSHTGGLNTEAFF
size: -; V: TRBV4-1; J: TRBJ2-7; D: -; DNA: TGCGCCAGCAGCAAACAGCTAGGCTACGAGCAGTACTTC; CDR3: CASSKQLGYEQYF
size: -; V: TRBV19; J: TRBJ2-6; D: -; DNA: TGTGCCAGTAGTTCTGGAGGGGCCAACGTCCTGACTTTC; CDR3: CASSSGGANVLTF